Listed below are T cell receptor beta chains from one sample, sequenced in a study of T cell responses to AZD1222 COVID-19 vaccine. Clones were read by immunoSEQ multiplex PCR, and TCRdb kept only the in-frame ones, dropping some. The sample lists 160,000 or so clones; about nine tenths were seen once. The source was peripheral blood, collected on day 0 of AZD1222 vaccination. These receptor sequences come from an adult in good health. Both conserved end residues are part of each CDR3. The order of the fields is clone size, V gene, D gene, J gene, CDR3 DNA, CDR3 protein. A D gene is named only where the DNA matches it firmly. A row's size may be missing; if present it is once, few, many or a size class.

>NA|TRBV4-3|TRBD1|TRBJ1-2
TGCGCCAGCAGCCCGTCTACAGGGGGCCAAACTAACTATGGCTACACCTTC
CASSPSTGGQTNYGYTF
>few|TRBV10-2|TRBD1|TRBJ1-5
TGCGCCACCGGGACAGGCAATCAGCCCCAGCATTTT
CATGTGNQPQHF
>NA|TRBV4-2|NA|TRBJ2-3
TGTGCCAGCAGCCAAGACGGCAGTAGCACAGATACGCAGTATTTT
CASSQDGSSTDTQYF
>NA|TRBV4-3|NA|TRBJ1-3
TGCGCCAGCAGCCTCGAGACAGCTCGCTCTGGAAACACCATATATTTT
CASSLETARSGNTIYF
>NA|TRBV4-3|NA|TRBJ1-5
TGCGCCAGCAGCCCGACAGCATATAGCAATCAGCCCCAGCATTTT
CASSPTAYSNQPQHF
>NA|TRBV19|TRBD1|TRBJ1-2
TGTGCCAGTAGGGATGGGACAGGGGCTGGCTACACCTTC
CASRDGTGAGYTF
>NA|TRBV5-4|TRBD1|TRBJ2-1
TGTGCCAGCAGCTTGGGACAGGGGGCGCTTAATGAGCAGTTCTTC
CASSLGQGALNEQFF
>NA|TRBV5-1|TRBD1|TRBJ1-4
TGCGCCAGCAGTCCTCAGGGGGCCGGGTATGAAAAACTGTTTTTT
CASSPQGAGYEKLFF
>NA|TRBV6-2/TRBV6-3|TRBD2|TRBJ2-7
TGTGCCAGCAGTCATAGCGGGAGTTCCTACGAGCAGTACTTC
CASSHSGSSYEQYF
>NA|TRBV30|NA|TRBJ1-5
TGTGCCTGGAGTGTTGGGGGGGGTCAGCCCCAGCATTTT
CAWSVGGGQPQHF
>NA|TRBV5-6|NA|TRBJ1-4
TGTGCCAGCGTCTCCGCTCGGAGGAATGAAAAACTGTTTTTT
CASVSARRNEKLFF
>NA|TRBV6-5|TRBD1|TRBJ1-6
TGTGCCAGCAGCCTCGGACAGGGAAATTCACCCCTCCACTTT
CASSLGQGNSPLHF
>NA|TRBV3-1/TRBV3-2|TRBD1|TRBJ2-5
TGTGCCAGCCGCGACAGGGCGGAGACCCAGTACTTC
CASRDRAETQYF
>NA|TRBV10-3|NA|TRBJ2-7
TGTGCCATCAGTGAGTCAACGGGGCACTTATACGAGCAGTACTTC
CAISESTGHLYEQYF
>NA|TRBV12-3/TRBV12-4|NA|TRBJ1-1
TGTGCCAGCGGCAGCGAAAACACTGAAGCTTTCTTT
CASGSENTEAFF
>NA|TRBV11-1|TRBD2|TRBJ2-1
TGTGCCAGCAGACAACTAGCGGGAGTCGCCCGTGAGCAGTTCTTC
CASRQLAGVAREQFF
>NA|TRBV4-3|NA|TRBJ2-2
TGCGCCAGCAGCCAAGATTCGGGGCTGTCAAGCGGGGAGCTGTTTTTT
CASSQDSGLSSGELFF
>NA|TRBV11-2|TRBD1|TRBJ1-4
TGTGCCAGCAGCTTAGATTCGGGACAGGGGGGAAAACTGTTTTTT
CASSLDSGQGGKLFF
>NA|TRBV6-2/TRBV6-3|TRBD1|TRBJ1-1
TGTGCCAGCAGTTACGGGGACAGGGGATCAACTGAAGCTTTCTTT
CASSYGDRGSTEAFF
>NA|TRBV28|NA|TRBJ1-1
TGTGCCAGCAGTTTATTAAAGGGCAACACTGAAGCTTTCTTT
CASSLLKGNTEAFF
>NA|TRBV28|NA|TRBJ2-3
TGTGCCAGCAGTCCCGGACAGTTCAACACAGATACGCAGTATTTT
CASSPGQFNTDTQYF
>NA|TRBV28|NA|TRBJ1-2
TGTGCCAGCAGTTCCCCGGCTATCTATGGCTACACCTTC
CASSSPAIYGYTF
>NA|TRBV7-9|NA|TRBJ1-5
TGTGCCAGCAGCCCTGCTGGGGCTGGGAATCAGCCCCAGCATTTT
CASSPAGAGNQPQHF
>NA|TRBV6-5|NA|TRBJ1-5
TGTGCCAGCAACCATAGGGGGGCAAATCAGCCCCAGCATTTT
CASNHRGANQPQHF
>once|TRBV5-4|TRBD1|TRBJ2-6
TGTGCCAGCAGTCATGGGACAGGGGGCTCTGGGGCCAACGTCCTGACTTTC
CASSHGTGGSGANVLTF
>NA|TRBV7-2|TRBD2|TRBJ2-5
TGTGCCAGCAGCCCGGGGGGGACGCTCTCCAGGGAGACCCAGTACTTC
CASSPGGTLSRETQYF
>NA|TRBV28|TRBD2|TRBJ2-7
TGTGCCAGCAGCGATACTAGCGGGACCTACGAGCAGTACTTC
CASSDTSGTYEQYF
>NA|TRBV28|TRBD1|TRBJ2-7
TGTGCCAGCAGTTTCCGACAGGGGGCCTACGAGCAGTACTTC
CASSFRQGAYEQYF
>NA|TRBV18|NA|TRBJ1-1
TGTGCCAGCTCTCTCGGAACTCAAGGAGCTTTCTTT
CASSLGTQGAFF
>NA|TRBV29-1|NA|TRBJ2-7
TGCAGCGCCCAAGGGCGGGCCTACGAGCAGTACTTC
CSAQGRAYEQYF
>once|TRBV27|TRBD1|TRBJ1-2
TGTGCCAGCAGTTCCAAGACAGGGGGTAACTATGGCTACACCTTC
CASSSKTGGNYGYTF
>NA|TRBV7-2|NA|TRBJ1-1
TGTGCCAGCATCCAGTTCCAGAACACTGAAGCTTTCTTT
CASIQFQNTEAFF
>NA|TRBV29-1|NA|TRBJ2-7
TGCAGCGTTGTTAGCGGAACCTACGAGCAGTACTTC
CSVVSGTYEQYF